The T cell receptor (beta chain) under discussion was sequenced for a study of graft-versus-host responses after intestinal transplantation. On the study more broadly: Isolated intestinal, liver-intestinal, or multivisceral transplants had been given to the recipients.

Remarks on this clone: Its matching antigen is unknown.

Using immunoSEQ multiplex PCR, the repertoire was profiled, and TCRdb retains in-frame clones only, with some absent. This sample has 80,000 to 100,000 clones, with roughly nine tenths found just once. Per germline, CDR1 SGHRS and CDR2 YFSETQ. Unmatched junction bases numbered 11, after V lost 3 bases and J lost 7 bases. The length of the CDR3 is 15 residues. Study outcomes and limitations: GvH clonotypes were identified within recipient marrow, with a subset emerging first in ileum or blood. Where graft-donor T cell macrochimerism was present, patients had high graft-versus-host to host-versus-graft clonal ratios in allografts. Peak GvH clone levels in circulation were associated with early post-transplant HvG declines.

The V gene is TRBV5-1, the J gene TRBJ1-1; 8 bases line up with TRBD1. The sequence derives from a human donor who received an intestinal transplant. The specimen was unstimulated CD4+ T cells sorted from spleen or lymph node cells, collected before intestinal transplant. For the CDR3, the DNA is TGCGCCAGCAGCTCCCGCAGGGGGCAGATGGATGAAGCTTTCTTT. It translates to CASSSRRGQMDEAFF.